There are a few counts of the clone carrying this T cell receptor beta chain. Its antigen is unknown. This specimen comes from a study of cytomegalovirus exposure and HLA in healthy donors. Findings and limits, study-wide: Sequencing depth across donors, presence/absence analyses assumed, was roughly uniform. In a later analysis, TCR association rates varied by HLA locus: DRB1 most, HLA-C fewest. As a later analysis revealed, most CMV-associated TCR beta chains appeared HLA-restricted.

The PCR had 60 Vbeta and 13 Jbeta primers. Some clones are missing from TCRdb's copy, which holds only in-frame ones; the method was immunoSEQ multiplex PCR. The data hold about 170,000 clones, with 70% to 90% observed a single time. Material for sequencing was PBMCs. This sequence originates from a man aged 25 to 45 in good health and CMV-seropositive.

The CDR3 region is CASSLSGGFQPQHF. In DNA, the CDR3 is TGCGCCAGCAGCCTCTCAGGGGGATTTCAGCCCCAGCATTTT. The chain employs TRBV4-1 and TRBJ1-5; 7 nucleotides match TRBD1. In germline, CDR1 is MGHRA, CDR2 YSYEKL. The CDR3 has 14 amino acids. J lost 6 bases, V lost 4 bases, and 6 bases had no gene match.